This T cell receptor (beta chain) originates from a study of cytomegalovirus exposure and HLA in healthy donors. Findings and caveats of the study: An analysis done earlier found most TCR beta V segments productive about 90% or about 30% of the time. Equally common other TCR beta chains were less clonally expanded than HLA-associated ones, a later analysis found. Some V segments, including TRBV6-2 and TRBV6-3, were excluded as indistinguishable.

Note on this clone: Antigen unknown.

Germline CDR1 reads GTSNPN; CDR2 reads SVGIG (reference sequence). This CDR3 region has 14 residues. After removal of 2 bases from V and 1 base from J, the junction contained 4 bases not matched to a gene. In the PCR, 60 Vbeta and 13 Jbeta primers were used. Measured with immunoSEQ multiplex PCR; TCRdb has only the in-frame clones, and not every one. The sample contains about 190,000 clones, about 69% of which appear only once. The source of this sequence is a man aged 25 to 45 in good health and CMV-seropositive. The V and J genes are TRBV30 and TRBJ2-5, with 7 bases aligning to TRBD1. Material for sequencing was PBMCs. For the CDR3, the DNA is TGTGCCTGGAGTCGCGGACAGGCCCAAGAGACCCAGTACTTC. Amino acids: CAWSRGQAQETQYF.